These 11 T cell receptor beta chains came from one sample sequenced in a study of blood T cell repertoires in COVID-19. Data came from immunoSEQ multiplex PCR; TCRdb stores just in-frame clones and leaves some out. The table shows roughly 100,000 clones, with 65% to 90% occurring only once. Source material: peripheral blood. Receptor source: a man older than 75 with acute or convalescent COVID-19.

The chain has TRBV18 and TRBJ1-5; a weak D match, TRBD1 (6 bases). Trimming stripped 3 bases from V and 6 bases from J, with 15 bases between. The germline V gene has CDR1 KGHSH and CDR2 LQKENI. CDR3 length: 15 amino acids. The DNA for the CDR3 is TGTGCCAGCTCACCCGAAACAGGGTCGACTCAGCCCCAGCATTTT. It is translated as CASSPETGSTQPQHF.

The CDR3 nucleotides read TGTGCCAGCAAACTCGACAGAGAGAGTTACAATGAGCAGTTCTTC. Translating it yields CASKLDRESYNEQFF. The J gene is TRBJ2-1, the V gene TRBV2; a possible D gene is TRBD1 (5 bases). The length of the CDR3 is 15 residues. The V and J ends lost 7 bases and 4 bases respectively, with 17 bases between them. CDR1 and CDR2 (germline): SNHLY, FYNNEI. Filled out from reference TRBV2 and TRBJ2-1, the complete variable domain reads EPEVTQTPSHQVTQMGQEVILRCVPISNHLYFYWYRQILGQKVEFLVSFYNNEISEKSEIFDDQFSVERPDGSNFTLKIRSTKLEDSAMYFCASKLDRESYNEQFFGPGTRLTVL.

V usage is TRBV10-1 and J usage is TRBJ2-7; 7 bases fit TRBD2. Germline values: CDR1 WNHNN, CDR2 SYGVQD (reference sequence). The CDR3 has 14 residues. With 4 bases clipped from V and 0 bases from J, the junction kept 3 bases outside the gene matches. CDR3 in DNA: TGCGCCAGCAGTGGCGGGAGACCCTCCTACGAGCAGTACTTC. Translating it yields CASSGGRPSYEQYF.

The chain has TRBV7-8 and TRBJ1-2, with D uncertain. Trimming removed 0 bases from V and 0 bases from J, with 8 bases in between. CDR3 length: 15 amino acids. Germline values: CDR1 SGHVS, CDR2 FQNEAQ. The CDR3 reads CASSLATGANYGYTF. DNA of the CDR3: TGTGCCAGCAGCTTAGCCACCGGGGCTAACTATGGCTACACCTTC.

The gene calls are TRBV18 and TRBJ1-1; no reliable D call. V was cut by 3 bases and J by 0 bases, with 5 bases left in between. The CDR3 is 13 residues long. Per the germline V gene, CDR1 is KGHSH and CDR2 is LQKENI. This CDR3 reads CASSPTLNTEAFF. The CDR3 DNA sequence: TGTGCCAGCTCACCGACACTGAACACTGAAGCTTTCTTT.

The V call is TRBV27, the J call TRBJ2-1; D unresolved. V was clipped by 4 bases and J by 4 bases, with 5 bases between them. Germline lookup yields CDR1 MNHEY and CDR2 SMNVEV (reference sequence). This CDR3 contains 12 residues. The CDR3 protein is CASSSMYNEQFF. The CDR3 region has the DNA TGTGCCAGCAGTTCAATGTACAATGAGCAGTTCTTC.

V is TRBV7-2 and J is TRBJ2-1; 10 positions agree with TRBD2. Per the germline V gene, CDR1 is SGHTA and CDR2 is FQGNSA. The CDR3 is 17 amino acids. Trimming at V came to 5 bases and at J to 9 bases, leaving 16 bases not matched to a gene. CDR3 residues: CASSPNLGLAGVSEQFF. As DNA, the CDR3 is TGTGCCAGCAGCCCGAACTTAGGTCTAGCGGGAGTCAGTGAGCAGTTCTTC.

The J gene is TRBJ2-5, the V gene TRBV7-9; 10 bases agree with TRBD2. The CDR3 extends over 15 amino acids. J was trimmed by 8 bases and V by 4 bases; bases with no gene match: 10. The germline CDR1 and CDR2 sequences are SEHNR and FQNEAQ (reference sequence). CDR3 protein: CASSSEVAGGGTQYF. CDR3 DNA sequence: TGTGCCAGCAGCTCCGAGGTAGCGGGAGGAGGTACCCAGTACTTC.

V is TRBV6-2 or TRBV6-3 and J is TRBJ1-2; D is uncertain. V was shortened by 6 bases and J by 2 bases, with 19 bases between the two germline ends. Germline values: CDR1 MNHEY, CDR2 SVGEGT. The CDR3 runs to 16 residues. CDR3 DNA sequence: TGTGCCAGCAGCGCCATCCCCAGCGGACGGAACTATGGCTACACCTTC. Translation gives CASSAIPSGRNYGYTF.

V is TRBV5-4 and J is TRBJ2-7; 12 nucleotides line up with TRBD1. CDR1 and CDR2 (germline): SGHNT, YYREEE (reference sequence). The CDR3 has 15 amino acids. The J segment lost 2 bases and the V segment lost 4 bases, leaving 4 bases of the junction unmatched. CDR3 bases: TGTGCCAGCAGCCCCGGGACAGGGGGCACCTACGAGCAGTACTTC. Its translation: CASSPGTGGTYEQYF.

The chain employs TRBV18 and TRBJ2-3; 14 nucleotides line up with TRBD2. The germline CDR1 and CDR2 sequences are KGHSH and LQKENI. The length of the CDR3 is 16 residues. Trimming removed 3 bases from V and 4 bases from J; junction bases left unmatched: 3. The CDR3 sequence: CASSPGTSGRSDTQYF. In nucleotides, the CDR3 is TGTGCCAGCTCACCCGGGACTAGCGGGAGATCAGATACGCAGTATTTT.